This TCR beta chain was found in a study of blood T cells in healthy people across ages. Using a J-beta primer mix together with a sample-barcoded 5' primer, a second PCR was run for roughly 6 to 12 cycles. One entry per CDR3 protein results from TCRdb running MiXCR on the 5' RACE reads. The sample lists about 1.8 million distinct CDR3 sequences, around half seen once, with approximately 2% in the top ten. Germline V gene data show CDR1 as MNHEY and CDR2 as SVGAGI. The CDR3 spans 16 residues. Trimming stripped 6 bases from V and 0 bases from J, with 15 bases between. The sequencing sample was made of blood. The receptor comes from a woman aged 35 to 49 in good health. This chain joins TRBV6-5 and TRBJ2-4, with TRBD2 as a possible D gene (5 bases). This CDR3 reads CASSRRGVRAKNIQYF. DNA of the CDR3: TGTGCCAGCAGCCGACGGGGAGTGCGAGCCAAAAACATTCAGTACTTC.